This TCR beta chain originates from a study of post-analysis software for immune sequencing data. The library was made from cDNA and included unique molecular identifiers. TCRdb used MiXCR to reprocess the PCR reads, holding one entry per CDR3 protein. The profile covers roughly 800,000 distinct CDR3 sequences, with 40% to 55% appearing a single time and roughly 4.9% taken by the ten largest. This clonotype was seen only a few times. Sequenced input: blood. This clonotype was obtained from a girl between 5 and 17 years old with multiple sclerosis.

CDR3 region: CASSLGRLAGGEQFF. In nucleotides, the CDR3 is TGTGCCAGCAGCCTAGGGCGTCTAGCCGGGGGTGAGCAGTTCTTC. This chain joins TRBV5-6 and TRBJ2-1; perhaps TRBD2 as D (6 bases). The germline V and J ends were trimmed by 4 bases and 9 bases, with 20 bases remaining between them. Looked up from germline, CDR1 is SGHDT and CDR2 is YYEEEE. The CDR3 runs 15 residues.